This T cell receptor beta chain was found in a study of cytomegalovirus exposure and HLA in healthy donors. Losses at the gene ends were 2 bases for V and 5 bases for J; bases not matched to a gene: 13. In germline, CDR1 is SGHAT, CDR2 FQNNGV. The CDR3 has 17 residues. Primers for the PCR totalled 60 Vbeta and 13 Jbeta. Assay: immunoSEQ multiplex PCR; the TCRdb copy retains only in-frame clones and omits some. The repertoire holds about 160,000 clones, roughly 80% seen once, with around 10% in the top ten. The genes are TRBV11-2 and TRBJ2-5; 8 nucleotides match TRBD2. Source material: PBMCs. The sequence was collected from a man aged 45 to 65 in good health and CMV-seropositive. The CDR3 bases are TGTGCCAGCAGCTTAAATCGCAAGCGGGAGAGGTGGGAGACCCAGTACTTC. It yields the protein CASSLNRKRERWETQYF.